This T cell receptor beta chain came from a study of blood T cell repertoires in COVID-19. Across the whole study: The United States, Italy and Spain supplied acute and convalescent COVID-19 samples. Sources were T cells, B-cell-depleted T cells, or PBMCs; the material itself was cDNA or gDNA.

Authors' methods: Reference gene primer amplification gave estimated nucleated cell counts. Method: immunoSEQ multiplex PCR; TCRdb's copy keeps in-frame clones and lacks some. The DNA was the basis for D and trimming; V, J and clone size are from that table. Of under 300,000 clones listed, roughly 82% were seen once; the top ten hold 4.5% to 5%. The ends were cut back, 5 bases at V and 9 bases at J, with 20 bases in the middle. Germline V gene sequence: CDR1 SGHAT, CDR2 FQNNGV. The CDR3 runs to 15 residues. The V call is TRBV11-2, the J call TRBJ2-4, with a weak D call TRBD2 (5 bases). Sequencing input: peripheral blood. The receptor was isolated from a woman of 80 years or more with active or convalescent COVID-19. The CDR3 nucleotides read TGTGCCAGCAGCCCCCCGGGATCGAGGTATAGCATTCAGTACTTC. Translating it yields CASSPPGSRYSIQYF.